Below, one T cell receptor (beta chain) is given with its context. This clone occurred a few times. Its antigen specificity is not known. Base qualities are missing; no much larger clone stands one base away. These data originate in a study of beta chain features in type 1 diabetes (dated by TCRdb to 2016 to 2019). Notes on the research overall: Mean age, gender distribution, total cell number and subset yield did not differ between patients and healthy donors. Regulatory and stem cell-like memory subsets were obtained from only 8 patients and about 8 healthy donors, while naive and central memory subsets were obtained from all 30 or so donors. A total of roughly 100,000,000 sorted cells were examined across all samples, and the number of cells per subset was strongly correlated with RNA yield. In the study, TCRB repertoires of sorted circulating CD4+ T cell subsets from recently diagnosed type 1 diabetes patients were compared with those of matched healthy donors. Results and caveats for the whole study, not just this receptor: Because small numbers of individuals were included in the HLA sub-analyses, any influence of HLA type on TCRB rearrangement was left unresolved. Because cDNA rather than genomic DNA was sequenced, highly expressing activated cells could have been over-represented, although no difference in activation and CD3 levels was found between groups. PCR may preferentially amplify shorter templates, but because patient and control samples were amplified and corrected together, any resulting skew would affect both groups equally. Fewer insertions and more nucleotide deletions at VDJ recombination sites were observed in patients with type 1 diabetes, implying thymic rearrangement abnormalities. In all four CD4+ subsets, TCRB CDR3 length was moderately but significantly shorter in type 1 diabetes patients. Naive, central memory and regulatory TCRB repertoires appeared to be more similar among patients than among healthy donors.

CDR1 SEHNR and CDR2 FQNEAQ were looked up in the germline V gene (reference sequence). V gives up 4 bases and J gives up 3 bases, and the segment between their germline ends measures 12 bases. From the cysteine up to the phenylalanine, the CDR3 has a length of 14 residues. Here the CDR3 DNA is all that survives: 42 bases in frame from base 1. The High Capacity cDNA Reverse Transcription Kit was used to reverse transcribe all of the isolated RNA, meaning that expressed TCRB transcripts were what got sequenced. Deep immunoSEQ sequencing was applied to naive, central memory and regulatory T cell samples, giving an average of around 3.8 million total reads per sample. After sorted cells were lysed in RLT buffer, RNA was extracted with DNase-treated RNeasy Micro or Mini kits, with the choice depending on cell number. Each cell subset was processed separately to prevent cross-contamination, with patient and healthy donor samples processed together. The immunoSEQ multiplex PCR was used to amplify TCRB sequences from cDNA, yielding 87-bp fragments that span the CDR3 region. Amplicons were sequenced on the Illumina HiSeq platform. The original methods were these. PCR bias was corrected computationally using synthetic template baselines, and reads within Hamming distance 2 were collapsed, with unmergeable singletons discarded. Reads were aligned against IMGT so that V, D and J genes, CDR3 length and insertions or deletions at six rearrangement sites could be assigned. Within each subset, clonotype counts were normalized to the number of sorted cells before true diversity and Gini coefficients were calculated with the tcR R package. The overlap coefficient, calculated on TCRB nucleotide sequences, was used to measure repertoire sharing. TCRdb provides this immuneACCESS table in a form limited to in-frame rearrangements. Some clones are lacking; in checked studies, under half of them reflect an unresolved V gene, and why the rest are absent is not known. That table gives V, J and clone size, and the DNA gave D and trimming. For this sample the table gives more than 300,000 clones, of which 8.5% to 10% were detected only once. About 0.6% of the sample is in the top ten clones.

Each donor gave one peripheral blood draw, averaging roughly 120 mL, which was collected into heparinised tubes. A BD FACSAria II and a panel including CD45RO, CCR7, CD25, CD127, CD95 and CD27 were used to sort naive, central memory, regulatory and stem cell-like memory CD4+ T cells. All sorted populations exceeded 95% purity. PBMCs were isolated immediately by Lymphoprep density gradient centrifugation and stained directly without culture. To minimize batch effects, samples were stained and sorted in pairs, one healthy donor with one patient per experiment. Sequencing was carried out using central memory CD4+ T cells from blood. The chain is encoded by TRBV7-9 joined to TRBJ1-2; TRBD1 is a weak D gene call, 5 bases matching. This TCR derives from a man aged 30 to 45 with type 1 diabetes. The CDR3 region has the sequence CASSSGHLYYGYTF. The bases are TGTGCCAGCAGCTCCGGACACCTCTACTATGGCTACACCTTC.